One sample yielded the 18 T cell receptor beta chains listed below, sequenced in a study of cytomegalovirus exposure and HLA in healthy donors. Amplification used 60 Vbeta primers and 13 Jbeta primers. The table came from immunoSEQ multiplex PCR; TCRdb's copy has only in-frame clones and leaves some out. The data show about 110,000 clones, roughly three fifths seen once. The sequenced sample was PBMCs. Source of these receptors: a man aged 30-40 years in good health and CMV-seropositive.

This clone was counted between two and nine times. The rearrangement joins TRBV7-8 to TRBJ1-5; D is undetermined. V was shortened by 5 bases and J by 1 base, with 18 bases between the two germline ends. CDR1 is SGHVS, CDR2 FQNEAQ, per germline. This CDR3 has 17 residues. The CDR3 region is CASSQDYGLMSNQPQHF. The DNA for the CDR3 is TGTGCCAGCAGCCAGGACTATGGACTTATGAGCAATCAGCCCCAGCATTTT.

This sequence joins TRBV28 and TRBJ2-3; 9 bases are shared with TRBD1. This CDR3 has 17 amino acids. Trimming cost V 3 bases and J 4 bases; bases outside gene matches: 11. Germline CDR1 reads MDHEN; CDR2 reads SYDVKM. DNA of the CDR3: TGTGCCAGCAGTTTTGCCCGGGACAGGGCTGGGGCAGATACGCAGTATTTT. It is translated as CASSFARDRAGADTQYF.

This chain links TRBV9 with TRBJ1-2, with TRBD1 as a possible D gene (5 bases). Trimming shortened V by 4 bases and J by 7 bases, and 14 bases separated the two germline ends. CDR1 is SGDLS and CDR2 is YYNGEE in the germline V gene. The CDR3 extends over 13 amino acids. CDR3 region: CASSLNTGSGYTF. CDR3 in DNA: TGTGCCAGCAGCCTTAACACAGGATCTGGCTACACCTTC.

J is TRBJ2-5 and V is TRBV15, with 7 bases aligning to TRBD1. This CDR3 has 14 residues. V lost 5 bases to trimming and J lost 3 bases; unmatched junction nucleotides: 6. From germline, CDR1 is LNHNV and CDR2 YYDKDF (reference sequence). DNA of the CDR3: TGTGCCACCAGCGTTGGGACAGTAAAAGAGACCCAGTACTTC. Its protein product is CATSVGTVKETQYF. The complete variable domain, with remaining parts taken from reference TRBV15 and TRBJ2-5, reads DAMVIQNPRYQVTQFGKPVTLSCSQTLNHNVMYWYQQKSSQAPKLLFHYYDKDFNNEADTPDNFQSRRPNTSFCFLDIRSPGLGDTAMYLCATSVGTVKETQYFGPGTRLLVL.

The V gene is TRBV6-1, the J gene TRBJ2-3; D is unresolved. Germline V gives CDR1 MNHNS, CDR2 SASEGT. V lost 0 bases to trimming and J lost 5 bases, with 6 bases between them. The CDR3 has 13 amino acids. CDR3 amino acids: CASSEARKDTQYF. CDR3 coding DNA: TGTGCCAGCAGTGAAGCGCGGAAAGATACGCAGTATTTT.

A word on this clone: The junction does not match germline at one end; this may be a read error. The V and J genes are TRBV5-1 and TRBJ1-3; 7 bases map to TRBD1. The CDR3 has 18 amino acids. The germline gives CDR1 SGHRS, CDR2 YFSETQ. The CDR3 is CASSWAAQGVKTGSTIYF. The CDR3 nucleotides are TGCGCCAGCAGCTGGGCGGCGCAGGGGGTGAAGACGGGAAGCACCATATATTTT.

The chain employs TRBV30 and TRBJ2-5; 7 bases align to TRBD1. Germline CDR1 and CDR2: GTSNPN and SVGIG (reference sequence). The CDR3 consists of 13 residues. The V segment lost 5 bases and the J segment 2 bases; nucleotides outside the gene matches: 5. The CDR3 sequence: CAWDPGQQETQYF. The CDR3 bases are TGTGCCTGGGATCCGGGACAGCAAGAGACCCAGTACTTC.

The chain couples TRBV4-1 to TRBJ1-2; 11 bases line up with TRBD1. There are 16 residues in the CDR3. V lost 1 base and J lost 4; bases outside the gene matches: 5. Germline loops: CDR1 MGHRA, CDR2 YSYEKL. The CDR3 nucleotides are TGCGCCAGCAGCCAAGGGGACAGGGGGGTTGGCTATGGCTACACCTTC. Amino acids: CASSQGDRGVGYGYTF.

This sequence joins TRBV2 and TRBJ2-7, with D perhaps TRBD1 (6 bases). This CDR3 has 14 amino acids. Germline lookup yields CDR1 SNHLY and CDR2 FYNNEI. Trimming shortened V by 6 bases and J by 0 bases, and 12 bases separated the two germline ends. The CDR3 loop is CASSDRGSSYEQYF. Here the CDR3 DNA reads TGTGCCAGCAGCGATAGGGGGTCCTCCTACGAGCAGTACTTC.

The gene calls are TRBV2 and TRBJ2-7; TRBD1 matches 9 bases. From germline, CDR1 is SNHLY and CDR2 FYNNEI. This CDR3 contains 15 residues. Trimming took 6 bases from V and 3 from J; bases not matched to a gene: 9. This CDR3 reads CASSVDRGPLYEQYF. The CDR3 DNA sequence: TGTGCCAGCAGCGTGGACAGGGGTCCTCTCTACGAGCAGTACTTC. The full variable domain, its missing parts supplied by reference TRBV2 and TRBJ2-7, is EPEVTQTPSHQVTQMGQEVILRCVPISNHLYFYWYRQILGQKVEFLVSFYNNEISEKSEIFDDQFSVERPDGSNFTLKIRSTKLEDSAMYFCASSVDRGPLYEQYFGPGTRLTVT.

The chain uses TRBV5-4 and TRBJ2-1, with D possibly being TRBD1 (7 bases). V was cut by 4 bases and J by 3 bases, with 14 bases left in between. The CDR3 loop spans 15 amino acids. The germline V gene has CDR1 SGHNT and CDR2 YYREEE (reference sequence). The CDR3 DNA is TGTGCCAGCAGCCCCGGAGGGGGCGGCTACAATGAGCAGTTCTTC. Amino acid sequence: CASSPGGGGYNEQFF.

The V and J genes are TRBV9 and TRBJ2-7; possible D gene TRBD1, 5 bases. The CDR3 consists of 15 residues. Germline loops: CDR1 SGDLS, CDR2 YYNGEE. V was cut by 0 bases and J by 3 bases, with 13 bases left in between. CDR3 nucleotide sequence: TGTGCCAGCAGCGTAGCTGGGGCAATAATCTACGAGCAGTACTTC. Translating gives CASSVAGAIIYEQYF.

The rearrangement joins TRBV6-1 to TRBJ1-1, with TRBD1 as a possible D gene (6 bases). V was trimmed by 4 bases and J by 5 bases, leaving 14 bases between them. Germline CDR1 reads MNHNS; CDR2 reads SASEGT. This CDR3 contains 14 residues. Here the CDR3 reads CASSGYQGGTEAFF. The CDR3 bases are TGTGCCAGCAGTGGGTACCAAGGGGGTACTGAAGCTTTCTTT.

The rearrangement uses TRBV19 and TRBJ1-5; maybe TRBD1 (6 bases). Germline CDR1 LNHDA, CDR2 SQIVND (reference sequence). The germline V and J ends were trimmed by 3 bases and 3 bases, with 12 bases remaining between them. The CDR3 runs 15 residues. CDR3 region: CASSIHSGANQPQHF. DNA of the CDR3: TGTGCCAGTAGTATCCACTCAGGGGCCAATCAGCCCCAGCATTTT.

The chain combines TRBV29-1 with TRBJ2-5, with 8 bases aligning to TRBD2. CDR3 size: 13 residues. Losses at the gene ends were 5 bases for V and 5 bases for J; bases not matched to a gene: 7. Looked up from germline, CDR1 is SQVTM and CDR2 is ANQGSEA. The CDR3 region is CSVYGGAEETQYF. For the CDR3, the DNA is TGCAGCGTTTACGGGGGGGCCGAGGAGACCCAGTACTTC.

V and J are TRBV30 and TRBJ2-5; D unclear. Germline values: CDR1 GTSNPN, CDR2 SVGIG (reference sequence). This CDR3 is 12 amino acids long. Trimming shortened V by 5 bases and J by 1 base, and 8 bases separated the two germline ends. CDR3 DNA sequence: TGTGCCTGGGAGTTGAGCCAAGAGACCCAGTACTTC. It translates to CAWELSQETQYF.

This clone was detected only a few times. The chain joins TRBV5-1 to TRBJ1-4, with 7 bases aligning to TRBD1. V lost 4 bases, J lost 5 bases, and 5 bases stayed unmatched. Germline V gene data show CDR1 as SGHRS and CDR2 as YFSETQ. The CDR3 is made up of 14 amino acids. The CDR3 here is CASSPGTENEKLFF. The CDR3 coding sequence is TGCGCCAGCAGCCCCGGGACAGAAAATGAAAAACTGTTTTTT.

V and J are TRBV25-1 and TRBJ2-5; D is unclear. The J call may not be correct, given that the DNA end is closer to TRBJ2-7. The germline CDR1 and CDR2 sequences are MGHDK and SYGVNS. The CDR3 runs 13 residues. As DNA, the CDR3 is TGTGCCAGCAGTGACTACCTTAACTACGAGCAGTACTTC. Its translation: CASSDYLNYEQYF.